The TCR beta chain described here comes from a study of identical twins. Each CDR3 protein gets one entry after TCRdb re-called the 5' RACE reads with MiXCR. This sample has 250,000 or so distinct CDR3 sequences, with over 9.5% found just once. This clonotype was seen only a few times. The CDR3 has 14 amino acids. With 7 bases removed from V and 3 bases from J, the gap between germline ends came to 16 bases. These data were also filed under a second study, of yellow fever vaccine responses in identical twins.

Input material: memory (CD45RO+) T cells sorted from blood. The receptor's source is a woman between 18 and 29 years old in good health. The chain uses TRBV12-3 or TRBV12-4 and TRBJ2-7, with TRBD1 as a possible D gene (6 bases). The CDR3 nucleotides read TGTGCCAGCACGTTACAGGGTTTCGGCTACGAGCAGTACTTC. It codes for CASTLQGFGYEQYF.